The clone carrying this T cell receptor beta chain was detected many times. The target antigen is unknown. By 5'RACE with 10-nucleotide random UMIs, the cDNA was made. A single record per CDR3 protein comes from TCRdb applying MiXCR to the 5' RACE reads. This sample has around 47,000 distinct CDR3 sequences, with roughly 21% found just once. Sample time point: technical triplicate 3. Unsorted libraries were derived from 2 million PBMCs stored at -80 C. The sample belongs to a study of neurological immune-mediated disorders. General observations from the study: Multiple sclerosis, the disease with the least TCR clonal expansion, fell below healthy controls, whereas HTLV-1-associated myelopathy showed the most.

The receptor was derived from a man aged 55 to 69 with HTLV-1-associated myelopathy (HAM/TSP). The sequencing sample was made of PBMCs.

CDR3 region: CASSLDGTGTGELFF. As DNA, the CDR3 is TGCGCCAGCAGCTTGGACGGGACTGGGACCGGGGAGCTGTTTTTT. The V and J genes are TRBV5-1 and TRBJ2-2; D is perhaps TRBD2 (6 bases). Trimming took 0 bases from V and 5 from J, leaving 11 bases between them. Germline CDR1 reads SGHRS; CDR2 reads YFSETQ. The CDR3 is 15 residues long.